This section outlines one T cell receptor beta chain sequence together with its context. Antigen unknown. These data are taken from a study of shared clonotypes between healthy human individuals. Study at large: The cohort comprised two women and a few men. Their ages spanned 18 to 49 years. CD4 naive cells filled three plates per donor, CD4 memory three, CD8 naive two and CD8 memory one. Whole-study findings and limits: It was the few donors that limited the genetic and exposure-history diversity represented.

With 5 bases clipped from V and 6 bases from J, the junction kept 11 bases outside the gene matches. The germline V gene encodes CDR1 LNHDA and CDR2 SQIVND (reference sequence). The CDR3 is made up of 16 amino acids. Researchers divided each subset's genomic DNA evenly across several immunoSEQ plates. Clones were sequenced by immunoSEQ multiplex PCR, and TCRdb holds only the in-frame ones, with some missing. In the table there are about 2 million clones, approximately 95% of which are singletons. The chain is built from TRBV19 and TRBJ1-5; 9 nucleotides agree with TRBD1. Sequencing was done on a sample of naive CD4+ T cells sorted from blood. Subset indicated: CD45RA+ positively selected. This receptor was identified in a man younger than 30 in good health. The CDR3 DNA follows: TGTGCCAGTAGTTTTACGGGACAGGGACGCGCTCAGCCCCAGCATTTT. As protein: CASSFTGQGRAQPQHF.